This TCR beta chain was sequenced during a study of T cell responses to AZD1222 COVID-19 vaccine. Germline assignment: CDR1 DFQATT and CDR2 SNEGSKA (reference sequence). CDR3 length equals 16 residues. Trimming cost V 3 bases and J 0 bases, with 15 bases left between them. Data came from immunoSEQ multiplex PCR; TCRdb stores just in-frame clones and leaves some out. Of some 100,000 clones in the sample, 88% are singletons; the top ten hold around 13%. The V call is TRBV20-1, the J call TRBJ1-5; D perhaps matches TRBD1 (6 bases). This clonotype was sampled from an adult in good health. Sequenced material: peripheral blood, taken on day 0 of MenACWY control vaccination. CDR3 amino acids: CSASQGTLNSNQPQHF. The DNA of the CDR3 is TGCAGTGCTAGTCAGGGGACACTTAATAGCAATCAGCCCCAGCATTTT.